A single sample is the source of the 5 T cell receptor beta chains below, sequenced in a study of CD8+ T cells in alopecia areata. RNA extraction and reverse transcription yielded cDNA as sequencing template. Sequenced by immunoSEQ multiplex PCR; TCRdb stores in-frame clones only, minus some. The repertoire holds 150,000 or so clones, with 50% to 75% as singletons. Treatment defined: oral pan-JAK inhibitor, 5-10 mg twice daily. The starting material was CD4+ T cells sorted from blood, obtained at approximately week 60, from a patient treated with tofacitinib. These receptor sequences come from a human donor with alopecia areata.

The chain links TRBV29-1 to TRBJ1-2; D is unclear. The CDR3 contains 16 residues. Germline-derived CDR1 and CDR2 are SQVTM and ANQGSEA. V lost 4 bases and J lost 0, with 18 bases in between. CDR3 sequence: CSVVPLLFRPNYGYTF. CDR3 coding DNA: TGCAGCGTTGTACCCCTACTTTTTCGCCCTAACTATGGCTACACCTTC.

The chain joins TRBV25-1 to TRBJ1-2; D is unresolved. V was cut by 3 bases and J by 2 bases, with 13 bases left in between. This CDR3 is built from 15 residues. Germline V gene data show CDR1 as MGHDK and CDR2 as SYGVNS. DNA of the CDR3: TGTGCCAGCAGTGATTTAGGTTTTGGCAACTATGGCTACACCTTC. Translation gives CASSDLGFGNYGYTF.

The chain carries TRBV6-5 and TRBJ2-7; 8 bases align to TRBD1. This CDR3 comprises 13 residues. Trimming at V came to 6 bases and at J to 5 bases, leaving 6 bases not matched to a gene. CDR1 and CDR2 from the germline V gene are MNHEY and SVGAGI. CDR3 nucleotides: TGTGCCAGCAGCCGACAGGGGAGCAACGAGCAGTACTTC. It translates to CASSRQGSNEQYF.

The genes are TRBV5-6 and TRBJ2-5; D might be TRBD2 (6 bases). The V end was cut by 2 bases, the J end by 1 base, with 9 bases between. Germline V CDR1 and CDR2: SGHDT, YYEEEE. The CDR3 is 14 amino acids. The CDR3 reads CASSFGGSQETQYF. The CDR3 DNA sequence: TGTGCCAGCAGCTTCGGAGGGAGCCAAGAGACCCAGTACTTC.

The rearrangement joins TRBV23-1 to TRBJ2-7; D is uncertain. Being an ORF, TRBV23-1 has a function that is uncertain. V lost 1 base and J 0 bases, leaving 10 bases between the germline ends. CDR3 length: 15 amino acids. The CDR3 sequence is CASSQFPVYSYEQYF. CDR3 bases: TGCGCCAGCAGTCAATTCCCCGTCTACTCCTACGAGCAGTACTTC.